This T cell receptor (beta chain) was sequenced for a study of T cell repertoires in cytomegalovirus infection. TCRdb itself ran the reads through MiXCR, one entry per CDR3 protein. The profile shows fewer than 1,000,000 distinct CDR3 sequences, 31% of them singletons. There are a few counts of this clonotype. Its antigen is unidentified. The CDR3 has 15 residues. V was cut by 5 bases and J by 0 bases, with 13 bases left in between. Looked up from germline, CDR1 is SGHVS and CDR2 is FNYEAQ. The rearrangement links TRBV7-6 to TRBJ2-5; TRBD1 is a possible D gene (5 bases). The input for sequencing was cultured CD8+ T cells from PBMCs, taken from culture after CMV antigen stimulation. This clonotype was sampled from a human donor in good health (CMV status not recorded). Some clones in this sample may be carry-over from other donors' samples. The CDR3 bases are TGTGCCAGCAGCACAATTCCAGGGAACCAAGAGACCCAGTACTTC. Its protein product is CASSTIPGNQETQYF.